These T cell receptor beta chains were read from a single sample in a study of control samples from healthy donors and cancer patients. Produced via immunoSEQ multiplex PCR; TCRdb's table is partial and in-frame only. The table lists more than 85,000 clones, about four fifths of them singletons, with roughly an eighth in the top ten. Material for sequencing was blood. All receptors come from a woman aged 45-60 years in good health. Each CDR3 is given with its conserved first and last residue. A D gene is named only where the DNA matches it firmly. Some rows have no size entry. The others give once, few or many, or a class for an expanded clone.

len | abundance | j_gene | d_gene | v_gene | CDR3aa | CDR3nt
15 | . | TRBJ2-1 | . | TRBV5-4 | CASSTPTGAYNEQFF | TGTGCCAGCAGCACACCTACAGGAGCCTACAATGAGCAGTTCTTC
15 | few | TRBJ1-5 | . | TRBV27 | CASSLLGMSNQPQHF | TGTGCCAGCAGTTTGCTGGGGATGAGCAATCAGCCCCAGCATTTT
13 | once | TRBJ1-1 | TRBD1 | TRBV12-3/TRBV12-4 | CASNRQGNTEAFF | TGTGCCAGCAATCGACAGGGGAATACTGAAGCTTTCTTT
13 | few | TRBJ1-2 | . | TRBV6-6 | CASSPELNYGYTF | TGTGCCAGCAGCCCCGAGTTGAACTATGGCTACACCTTC
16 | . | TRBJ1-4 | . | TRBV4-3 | CASSLGNGPANEKLFF | TGCGCCAGCAGCCTAGGTAATGGGCCGGCTAATGAAAAACTGTTTTTT
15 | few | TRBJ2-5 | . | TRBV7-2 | CASSSLSGGQETQYF | TGTGCCAGCAGCTCTCTTTCAGGGGGGCAAGAGACCCAGTACTTC
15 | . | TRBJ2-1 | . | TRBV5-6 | CASTLTSKAYNEQFF | TGTGCCAGCACTTTGACTAGTAAGGCCTACAATGAGCAGTTCTTC
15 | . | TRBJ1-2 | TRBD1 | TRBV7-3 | CASSLTGSKFYGYTF | TGTGCCAGCAGCCTGACAGGGTCTAAATTCTATGGCTACACCTTC
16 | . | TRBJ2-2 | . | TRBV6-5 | CASSYDSAPNTGELFF | TGTGCCAGCAGTTACGATTCTGCCCCCAACACCGGGGAGCTGTTTTTT
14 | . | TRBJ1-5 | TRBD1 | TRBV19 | CASTGTGGGQPQHF | TGTGCCAGCACCGGGACAGGGGGCGGTCAGCCCCAGCATTTT
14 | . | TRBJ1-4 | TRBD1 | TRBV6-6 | CASRTRDRDEKLFF | TGTGCCAGCAGGACCCGGGACAGGGATGAAAAACTGTTTTTT
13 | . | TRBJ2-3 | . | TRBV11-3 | CASSYARTDTQYF | TGTGCCAGCAGCTACGCCCGCACAGATACGCAGTATTTT
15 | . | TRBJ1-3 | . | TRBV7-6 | CASSHYRASRDTIYF | TGTGCCAGCAGCCATTACAGGGCCTCCCGAGACACCATATATTTT
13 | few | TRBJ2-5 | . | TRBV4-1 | CASSQILGETQYF | TGCGCCAGCAGCCAAATCCTTGGAGAGACCCAGTACTTC
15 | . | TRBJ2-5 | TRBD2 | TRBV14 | CASSHASGGSETQYF | TGTGCCAGCAGTCACGCTAGCGGGGGATCGGAGACCCAGTACTTC
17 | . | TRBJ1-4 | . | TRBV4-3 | CASSQQVRRATNEKLFF | TGCGCCAGCAGCCAGCAGGTGAGACGCGCAACTAATGAAAAACTGTTTTTT
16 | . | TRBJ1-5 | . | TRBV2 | CASSEDKGVGNQPQHF | TGTGCCAGCAGTGAAGATAAGGGGGTGGGCAATCAGCCCCAGCATTTT
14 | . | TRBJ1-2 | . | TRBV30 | CAWSLYPTAYGYTF | TGTGCCTGGAGCTTGTACCCCACCGCCTATGGCTACACCTTC
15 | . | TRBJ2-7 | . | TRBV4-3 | CASSQFWARGYEQYF | TGCGCCAGCAGCCAGTTCTGGGCCAGGGGCTACGAGCAGTACTTC
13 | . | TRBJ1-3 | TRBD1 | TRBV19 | CASSIQGADTIYF | TGTGCCAGTAGTATACAGGGGGCAGACACCATATATTTT
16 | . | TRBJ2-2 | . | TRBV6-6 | CASSPASNRITGELFF | TGTGCCAGCAGTCCCGCCAGCAATCGGATTACCGGGGAGCTGTTTTTT
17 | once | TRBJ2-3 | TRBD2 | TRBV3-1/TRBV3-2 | CASSQDKASGGSDTQYF | TGTGCCAGCAGCCAAGATAAGGCTAGCGGGGGATCAGATACGCAGTATTTT
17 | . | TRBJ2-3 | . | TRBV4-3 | CASSQEGRTTFTDTQYF | TGCGCCAGCAGCCAAGAGGGTAGGACAACCTTCACAGATACGCAGTATTTT
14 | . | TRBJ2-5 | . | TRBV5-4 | CASSLVSSRETQYF | TGTGCCAGCAGCTTGGTGTCTAGTCGAGAGACCCAGTACTTC
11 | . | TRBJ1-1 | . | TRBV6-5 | CASRGLFEAFF | TGTGCCAGCAGGGGCTTATTTGAAGCTTTCTTT
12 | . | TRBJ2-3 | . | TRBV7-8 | CASSPSTDTQYF | TGTGCCAGCAGCCCAAGCACAGATACGCAGTATTTT
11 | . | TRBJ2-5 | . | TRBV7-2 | CASSVKETQYF | TGTGCCAGCAGCGTAAAAGAGACCCAGTACTTC
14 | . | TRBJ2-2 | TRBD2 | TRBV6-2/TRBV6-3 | CASSRAGDTGELFF | TGTGCCAGCAGCAGGGCGGGGGACACCGGGGAGCTGTTTTTT
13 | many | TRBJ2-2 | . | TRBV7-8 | CASSLGEWGELFF | TGTGCCAGCAGCTTAGGAGAATGGGGGGAGCTGTTTTTT
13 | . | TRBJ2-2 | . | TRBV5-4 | CASTPSNTGELFF | TGTGCCAGCACTCCATCGAACACCGGGGAGCTGTTTTTT
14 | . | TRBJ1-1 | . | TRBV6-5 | CASSYGQGLSEAFF | TGTGCCAGCAGTTACGGCCAGGGGTTGTCTGAAGCTTTCTTT
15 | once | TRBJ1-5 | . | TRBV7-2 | CASSLEQGFGQPQHF | TGTGCCAGCAGCTTAGAACAGGGTTTCGGTCAGCCCCAGCATTTT
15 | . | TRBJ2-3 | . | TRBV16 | CASSDRGDSTDTQYF | TGTGCCAGCAGCGATCGCGGGGACAGCACAGATACGCAGTATTTT
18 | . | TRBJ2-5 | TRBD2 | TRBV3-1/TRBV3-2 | CASSQVPKAGPAEETQYF | TGTGCCAGCAGCCAAGTCCCCAAAGCGGGACCGGCAGAAGAGACCCAGTACTTC
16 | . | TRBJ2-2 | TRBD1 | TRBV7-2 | CASSPRDRGTTGELFF | TGTGCCAGCAGCCCACGGGACAGGGGGACCACCGGGGAGCTGTTTTTT
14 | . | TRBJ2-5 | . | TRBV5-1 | CASSLGGGKETQYF | TGCGCCAGCAGCCTGGGGGGGGGCAAAGAGACCCAGTACTTC